This record looks at one T cell receptor (beta chain) sequence and its context. This entry belongs to a study of blood T cells in healthy people across ages. Between the trimmed V and J ends, which lost 3 bases and 0 bases, there was a span of 11 bases. CDR1 and CDR2 from the germline V gene are LNHDA and SQIVND (reference sequence). The CDR3 contains 15 residues. The authors ran a second PCR of 7 to 11 cycles using a sample-barcoded 5' primer and a J-beta primer mix. TCRdb reprocessed the 5' RACE reads with MiXCR, giving one entry per CDR3 protein. The profile shows 700,000 to 800,000 distinct CDR3 sequences, around 46% of them singletons.

The V and J genes are TRBV19 and TRBJ1-1, with D tentatively TRBD1 (6 bases). The sequence derives from a woman aged 60-75 years in good health. Sequencing was done on a sample of blood. The DNA for the CDR3 is TGTGCCAGTAGTATGGGGGCAGGGCTGAACACTGAAGCTTTCTTT. Amino acids: CASSMGAGLNTEAFF. Complete variable domain (other parts from reference TRBV19 and TRBJ1-1): DGGITQSPKYLFRKEGQNVTLSCEQNLNHDAMYWYRQDPGQGLRLIYYSQIVNDFQKGDIAEGYSVSREKKESFPLTVTSAQKNPTAFYLCASSMGAGLNTEAFFGQGTRLTVV.